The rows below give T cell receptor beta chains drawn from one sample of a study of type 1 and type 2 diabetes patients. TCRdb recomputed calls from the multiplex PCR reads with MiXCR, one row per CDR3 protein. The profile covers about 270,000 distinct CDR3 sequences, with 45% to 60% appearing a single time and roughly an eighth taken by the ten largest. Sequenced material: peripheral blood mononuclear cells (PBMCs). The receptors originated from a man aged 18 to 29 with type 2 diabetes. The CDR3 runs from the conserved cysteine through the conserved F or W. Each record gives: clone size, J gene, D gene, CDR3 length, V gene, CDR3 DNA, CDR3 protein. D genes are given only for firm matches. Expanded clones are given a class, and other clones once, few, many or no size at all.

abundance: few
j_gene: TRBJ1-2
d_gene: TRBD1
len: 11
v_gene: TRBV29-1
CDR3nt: TGCAGCGCTCCGACAGGGTATGGCTACACCTTC
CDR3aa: CSAPTGYGYTF

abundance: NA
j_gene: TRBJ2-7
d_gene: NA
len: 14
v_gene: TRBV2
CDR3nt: TGTGCCAGCACACAACTTGGGGAGACGTACGAGCAGTACTTC
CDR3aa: CASTQLGETYEQYF

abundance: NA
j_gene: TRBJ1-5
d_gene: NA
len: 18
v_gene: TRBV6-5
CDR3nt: TGTGCCAGCAGTCCCTATTGGGTACCGGCGGGGCGCAATCAGCCCCAGCATTTT
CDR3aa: CASSPYWVPAGRNQPQHF

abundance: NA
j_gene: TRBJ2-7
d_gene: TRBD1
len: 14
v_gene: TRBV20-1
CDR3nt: TGCAGTGCTAGAGCGGACAGGGGGCTCTACGAGCAGTACTTC
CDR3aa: CSARADRGLYEQYF

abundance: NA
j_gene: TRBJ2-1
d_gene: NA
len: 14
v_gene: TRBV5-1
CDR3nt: TGCGCCAGCAGCTCCCGGGGGTTCGCCAATGAGCAGTTCTTC
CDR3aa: CASSSRGFANEQFF

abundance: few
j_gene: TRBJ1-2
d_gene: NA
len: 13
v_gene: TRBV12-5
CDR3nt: TGTGCTAGTGGTTCCGACAGGTCCTATGGCTACACCTTC
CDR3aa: CASGSDRSYGYTF

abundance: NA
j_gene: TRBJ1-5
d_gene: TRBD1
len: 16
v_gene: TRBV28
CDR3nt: TGTGCCAGCAGTTTACCCGGGACAGGAACGGTACAGCCCCAGCATTTT
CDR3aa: CASSLPGTGTVQPQHF

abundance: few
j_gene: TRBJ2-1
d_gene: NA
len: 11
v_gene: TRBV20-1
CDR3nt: TGCAGTGCGACGACTAGTAATGAGCAGTTCTTC
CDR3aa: CSATTSNEQFF

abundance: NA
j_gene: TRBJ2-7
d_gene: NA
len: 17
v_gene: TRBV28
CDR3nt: TGTGCCAGCAGCTTACCCCCACCTCAGGAATACTCCTACGAGCAGTACTTC
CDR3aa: CASSLPPPQEYSYEQYF

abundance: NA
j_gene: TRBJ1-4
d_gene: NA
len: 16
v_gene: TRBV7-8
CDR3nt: TGTGCCAGCAGCTTAAGGACTCAGGGAGCTAATGAAAAACTGTTTTTT
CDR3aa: CASSLRTQGANEKLFF